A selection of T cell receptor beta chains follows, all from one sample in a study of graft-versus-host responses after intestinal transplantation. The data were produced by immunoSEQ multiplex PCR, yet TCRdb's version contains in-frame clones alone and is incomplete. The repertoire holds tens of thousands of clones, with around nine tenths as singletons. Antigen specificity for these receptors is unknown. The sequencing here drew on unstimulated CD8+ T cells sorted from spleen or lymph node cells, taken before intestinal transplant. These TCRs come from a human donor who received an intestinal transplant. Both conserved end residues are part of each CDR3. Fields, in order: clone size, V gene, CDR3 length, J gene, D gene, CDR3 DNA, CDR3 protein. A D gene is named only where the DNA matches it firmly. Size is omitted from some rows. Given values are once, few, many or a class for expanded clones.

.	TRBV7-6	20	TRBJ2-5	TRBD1	TGTGCCAGCAGCTTTAACGGACAGGGTCTCCCGGTGTTCGCTAAAGAGACCCAGTACTTC	CASSFNGQGLPVFAKETQYF
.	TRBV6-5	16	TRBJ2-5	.	TGTGCCAGCAGTTACGGGGACCAACCCTCTCAAGAGACCCAGTACTTC	CASSYGDQPSQETQYF
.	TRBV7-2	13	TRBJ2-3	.	TGTGCCAGCAGCTTCGGAGAGGCAGATACGCAGTATTTT	CASSFGEADTQYF
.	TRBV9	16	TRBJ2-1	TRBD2	TGTGCCAGCAGCGCAAACCCGGGACTAGATTACAATGAGCAGTTCTTC	CASSANPGLDYNEQFF
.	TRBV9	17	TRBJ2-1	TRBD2	TGTGCCAGCAGCGTAGGGTCCGAGCGGGAAGGTTTCAATGAGCAGTTCTTC	CASSVGSEREGFNEQFF
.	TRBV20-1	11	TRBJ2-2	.	TGCAGTGCTATATTTGGATGGGAGCTGTTTTTT	CSAIFGWELFF
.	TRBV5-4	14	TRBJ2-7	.	TGTGCCAGCAGCAATACAGGATGGGGCTACGAGCAGTACTTC	CASSNTGWGYEQYF
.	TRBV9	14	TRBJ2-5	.	TGTGCCAGCAGCGTAGCCGGGGGTACTGAGACCCAGTACTTC	CASSVAGGTETQYF
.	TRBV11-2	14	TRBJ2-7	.	TGTGCCAGCAGCTCCGACTTCATCTCCTACGAGCAGTACTTC	CASSSDFISYEQYF
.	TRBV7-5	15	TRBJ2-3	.	TGTGTCAGAAGCTTAGTGGACTCAGGCACAGATACGCAGTATTTT	CVRSLVDSGTDTQYF
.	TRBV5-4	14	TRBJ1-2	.	TGTGCCAGCAGCTCGAGGGCATCGGACTATGGCTACACCTTC	CASSSRASDYGYTF
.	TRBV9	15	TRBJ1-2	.	TGTGCCAGCAGCGTCTGGGACACTACACACTATGGCTACACCTTC	CASSVWDTTHYGYTF
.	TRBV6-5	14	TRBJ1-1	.	TGTGCCAGCAGTTACTCGGATGGGGACACTGAAGCTTTCTTT	CASSYSDGDTEAFF
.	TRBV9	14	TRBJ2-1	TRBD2	TGTGCCAGCAGTCTTAGCGGGAGTCTCGATGAGCAGTTCTTC	CASSLSGSLDEQFF
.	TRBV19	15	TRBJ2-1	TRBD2	TGTGCCAGTAAGGATTATCTAGCGGGAAGGAATGAGCAGTTCTTC	CASKDYLAGRNEQFF
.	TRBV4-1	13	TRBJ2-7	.	TGCGCCAGCAGCCACGGGTTTGGCGGCGAGCAGTACTTC	CASSHGFGGEQYF
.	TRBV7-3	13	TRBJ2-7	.	TGTGCCAGCAGCTTCGGTGGGGGCTACGAGCAGTACTTC	CASSFGGGYEQYF
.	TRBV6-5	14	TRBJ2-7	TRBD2	TGTGCCAGCAGTCCGGGACTAGCGGAGTACGAGCAGTACTTC	CASSPGLAEYEQYF
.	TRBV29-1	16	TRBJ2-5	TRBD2	TGCAGCGTTGAAGCACGCGAGCGGGGGGAATGGGAGACCCAGTACTTC	CSVEARERGEWETQYF
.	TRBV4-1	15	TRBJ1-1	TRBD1	TGCGCCAGCAGCCAATGGACAGGGATGAACACTGAAGCTTTCTTT	CASSQWTGMNTEAFF
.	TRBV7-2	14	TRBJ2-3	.	TGTGCCAGCAGCTTAGCAGGGGGTCAGGATACGCAGTATTTT	CASSLAGGQDTQYF
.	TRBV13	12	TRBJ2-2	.	TGTGCCAGCAGCTTGGGGACCGGGGAGCTGTTTTTT	CASSLGTGELFF
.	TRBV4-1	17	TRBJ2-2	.	TGCGCCAGCAGCGACGGCCGACGACTAGGAAACACCGGGGAGCTGTTTTTT	CASSDGRRLGNTGELFF
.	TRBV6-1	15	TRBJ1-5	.	TGTGCCAGCAGTGAAGGATGGCGCGGGAATCAGCCCCAGCATTTT	CASSEGWRGNQPQHF
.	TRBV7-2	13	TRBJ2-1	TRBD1	TGTGCCAGCAGCGCTCTACAGGGGAATGAGCAGTTCTTC	CASSALQGNEQFF
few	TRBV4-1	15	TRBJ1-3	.	TGCGCCAGCAGCCAACAGGGTGACTCTGGAAACACCATATATTTT	CASSQQGDSGNTIYF
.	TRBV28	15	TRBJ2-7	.	TGTGCCAGCAGTTCCACGGACCCACCCTCCTACGAGCAGTACTTC	CASSSTDPPSYEQYF
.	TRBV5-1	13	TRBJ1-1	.	TGCGCCAGCAGCTGGGATGGAAACACTGAAGCTTTCTTT	CASSWDGNTEAFF
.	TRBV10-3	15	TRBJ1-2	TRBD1	TGTGCCATCAGCCCCCGGGACAGGGCCGAGGGAGGCTACACCTTC	CAISPRDRAEGGYTF
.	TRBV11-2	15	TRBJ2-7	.	TGTGCCAGCAGCCCCCCCCGGGACCGATCGGAGGAGCAGTACTTC	CASSPPRDRSEEQYF
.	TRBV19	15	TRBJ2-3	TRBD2	TGTGCCAGTAGTATCCTAGCGGGGGGAACAGATACGCAGTATTTT	CASSILAGGTDTQYF
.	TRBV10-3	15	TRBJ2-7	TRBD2	TGTGCCATCAGTGACCCGACTAGCGGGGTTTACGAGCAGTACTTC	CAISDPTSGVYEQYF
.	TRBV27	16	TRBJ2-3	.	TGTGCCAGCAGTTTAGCCCACACAGGGTTCACAGATACGCAGTATTTT	CASSLAHTGFTDTQYF
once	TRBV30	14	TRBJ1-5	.	TGTGCCTGGAGTTTGGGGATAGGCAATCAGCCCCAGCATTTT	CAWSLGIGNQPQHF
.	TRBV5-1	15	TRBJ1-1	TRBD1	TGCGCCAGCAGCCCAACGCAGGGGGCGAACACTGAAGCTTTCTTT	CASSPTQGANTEAFF
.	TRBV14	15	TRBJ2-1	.	TGTGCCAGCAGCCAAGATCAGAACGAGATAAATGAGCAGTTCTTC	CASSQDQNEINEQFF
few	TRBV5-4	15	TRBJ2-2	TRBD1	TGTGCCAGCAGCCCGGGACAGGGGGACACCGGGGAGCTGTTTTTT	CASSPGQGDTGELFF
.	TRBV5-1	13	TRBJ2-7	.	TGCGCCAGCAGCTTAAGCGTGGTCTACGAGCAGTACTTC	CASSLSVVYEQYF
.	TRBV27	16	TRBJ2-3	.	TGTGCCAGCGGACCTGGTGGCGAGCTTAGCACAGATACGCAGTATTTT	CASGPGGELSTDTQYF
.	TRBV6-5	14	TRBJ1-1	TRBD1	TGTGCCAGCAGTTATGGACAGGATTTCACTGAAGCTTTCTTT	CASSYGQDFTEAFF
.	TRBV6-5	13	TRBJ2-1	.	TGTGCCAGCAGTACCCCAGGGTTGAATGAGCAGTTCTTC	CASSTPGLNEQFF
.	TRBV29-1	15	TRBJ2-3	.	TGCAGCGTTGACCCTAGTGGCGACCCCACAGATACGCAGTATTTT	CSVDPSGDPTDTQYF
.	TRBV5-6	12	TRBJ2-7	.	TGTGCCAGCAGCTTGGTTGTTGACGAGCAGTACTTC	CASSLVVDEQYF
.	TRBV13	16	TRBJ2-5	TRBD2	TGTGCCAGCAGCTTAGAAGCTAGCGGGAATCAAGAGACCCAGTACTTC	CASSLEASGNQETQYF
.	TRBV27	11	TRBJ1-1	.	TGTGCCAGCAGTTTAGGGGCAGAAGCTTTCTTT	CASSLGAEAFF
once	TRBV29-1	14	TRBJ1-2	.	TGCAGCGTTGACCTCGGGGCGTCGAGCTATGGCTACACCTTC	CSVDLGASSYGYTF
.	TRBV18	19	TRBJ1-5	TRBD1	TGTGCCAGCTCACAACTACCGGGACAGGGCCACCCTAGCAATCAGCCCCAGCATTTT	CASSQLPGQGHPSNQPQHF
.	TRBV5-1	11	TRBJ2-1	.	TGCGCCAGCAGCTTCGGGGTTGAGCAGTTCTTC	CASSFGVEQFF
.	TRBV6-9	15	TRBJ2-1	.	TGTGCCAGCAGTTTGACGGACCCCTTTTACAATGAGCAGTTCTTC	CASSLTDPFYNEQFF
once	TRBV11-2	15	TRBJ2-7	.	TGTGCCAGCAGCTTGGGTCATGGGGGTGCCCACGAGCAGTACTTC	CASSLGHGGAHEQYF
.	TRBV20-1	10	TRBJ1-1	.	TGCAGGGTCCGGGGGCATGAAGCTTTCTTT	CRVRGHEAFF
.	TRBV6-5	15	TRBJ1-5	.	TGTGCCAGCAGGAACCGGGACATACCCAATCAGCCCCAGCATTTT	CASRNRDIPNQPQHF
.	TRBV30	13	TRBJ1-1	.	TGTGCCTGGAGTTACGACGGCAACACTGAAGCTTTCTTT	CAWSYDGNTEAFF
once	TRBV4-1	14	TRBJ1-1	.	TGCGCCAGCAGCCAAGGCGGGGGGGTAACTGAAGCTTTCTTT	CASSQGGGVTEAFF
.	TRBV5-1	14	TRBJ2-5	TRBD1	TGCGCCAGCAGCTTGGGACAGGGTCGGGAGACCCAGTACTTC	CASSLGQGRETQYF